This T cell receptor (beta chain) was profiled in a study of shared clonotypes between healthy human individuals. Looking at the study overall: CD8 memory received one plate per donor, CD8 naive two, CD4 memory three and CD4 naive three.

The CDR3 covers 13 residues. Splitting of each subset's genomic DNA was done evenly across several immunoSEQ plates. The method was immunoSEQ multiplex PCR; TCRdb's version includes in-frame clones alone and lacks a portion of them. The data hold about 1.5 million clones, with approximately 98% observed a single time. Input material: naive CD4+ T cells sorted from blood. Subset defined: CD45RA+ positively selected. The receptor comes from a man younger than 40 in good health. J is TRBJ1-2 and V is TRBV21-1. TRBV21-1 counts as a pseudogene. The CDR3 bases are TGTGCCAGCAGCGAAGACCCGCTGGGAGGCTACACCTTC. This translates into CASSEDPLGGYTF.